The present entry profiles one TCR beta chain with its context. The study made its TCR cDNA through 5'RACE template switching. That step introduced a universal primer site along with UMIs. In TCRdb, the 5' RACE reads were re-called with MiXCR into one record per CDR3 protein. The repertoire has roughly 160,000 distinct CDR3 sequences, about a tenth of them found once; the top ten carry around 40%. In germline, CDR1 is MNHEY, CDR2 SVGAGI. J gave up 7 bases and V 2 bases, and 7 bases lay outside the gene matches. This CDR3 contains 14 residues. This specimen comes from a study of T cells after yellow fever vaccination.

The TCR comes from a man between 18 and 29 years old who received the YFV17D yellow fever vaccine. V and J are TRBV6-5 and TRBJ2-5, with TRBD1 identical over 7 bases. This sample comprised CD8+ T cells sorted from PBMCs, obtained 45 days after the yellow fever booster vaccination. The CDR3 bases are TGTGCCAGCAGTTACGCCACAGGGGTTGGGACCCAGTACTTC. This encodes CASSYATGVGTQYF.